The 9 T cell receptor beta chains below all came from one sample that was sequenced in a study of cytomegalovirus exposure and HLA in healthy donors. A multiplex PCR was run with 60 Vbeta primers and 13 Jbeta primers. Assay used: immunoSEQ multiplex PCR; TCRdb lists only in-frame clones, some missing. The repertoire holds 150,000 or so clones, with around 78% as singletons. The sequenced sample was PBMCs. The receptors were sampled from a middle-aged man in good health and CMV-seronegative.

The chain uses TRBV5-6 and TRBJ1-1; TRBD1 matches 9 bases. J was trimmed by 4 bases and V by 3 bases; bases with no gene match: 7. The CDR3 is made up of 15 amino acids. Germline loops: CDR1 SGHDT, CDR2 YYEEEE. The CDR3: CASSSGTGTSTEAFF. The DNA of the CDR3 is TGTGCCAGCAGCTCCGGGACAGGGACGTCCACTGAAGCTTTCTTT.

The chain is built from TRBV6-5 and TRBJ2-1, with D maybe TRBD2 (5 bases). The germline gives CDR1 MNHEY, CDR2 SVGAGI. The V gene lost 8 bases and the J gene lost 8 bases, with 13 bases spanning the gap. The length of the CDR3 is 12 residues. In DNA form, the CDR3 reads TGTGCCAGCGGGCCTCGGGGTGATGAGCAGTTCTTC. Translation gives CASGPRGDEQFF.

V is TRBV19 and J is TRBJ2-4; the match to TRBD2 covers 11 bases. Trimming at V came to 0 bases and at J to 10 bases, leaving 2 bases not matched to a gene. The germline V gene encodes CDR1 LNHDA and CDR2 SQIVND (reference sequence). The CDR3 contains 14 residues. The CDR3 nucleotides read TGTGCCAGTAGTATAGACCGGACTAGCGGGATTCAGTACTTC. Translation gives CASSIDRTSGIQYF.

The CDR3 loop is CASTLGADTQYF. CDR3 nucleotide sequence: TGTGCCTCGACCTTGGGGGCGGATACGCAGTATTTT. V and J are TRBV30 and TRBJ2-3; TRBD1 might be the D (6 bases). Germline assignment: CDR1 GTSNPN and CDR2 SVGIG (reference sequence). This CDR3 comprises 12 residues. V was trimmed by 7 bases and J by 6 bases, leaving 14 bases between them.

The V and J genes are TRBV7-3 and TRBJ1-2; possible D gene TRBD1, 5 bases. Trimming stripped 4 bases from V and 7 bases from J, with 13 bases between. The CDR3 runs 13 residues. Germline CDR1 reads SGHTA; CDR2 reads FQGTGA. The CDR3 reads CASSSPGGTGYTF. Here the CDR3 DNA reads TGTGCCAGCAGCTCCCCGGGGGGTACTGGCTACACCTTC.

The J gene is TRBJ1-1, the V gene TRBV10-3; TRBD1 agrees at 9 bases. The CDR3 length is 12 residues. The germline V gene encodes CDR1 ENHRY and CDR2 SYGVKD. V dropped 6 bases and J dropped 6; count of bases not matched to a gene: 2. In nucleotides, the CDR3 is TGTGCCATCAGAACAGGGGGCCCTGAAGCTTTCTTT. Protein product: CAIRTGGPEAFF.

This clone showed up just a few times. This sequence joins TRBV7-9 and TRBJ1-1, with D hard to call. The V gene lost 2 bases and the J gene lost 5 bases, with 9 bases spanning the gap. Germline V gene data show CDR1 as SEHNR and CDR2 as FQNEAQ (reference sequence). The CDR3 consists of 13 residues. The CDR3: CASSLLTGTEAFF. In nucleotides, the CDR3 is TGTGCCAGCAGCTTACTTACCGGGACTGAAGCTTTCTTT. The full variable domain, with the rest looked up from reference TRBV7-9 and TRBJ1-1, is DTGVSQNPRHKITKRGQNVTFRCDPISEHNRLYWYRQTLGQGPEFLTYFQNEAQLEKSRLLSDRFSAERPKGSFSTLEIQRTEQGDSAMYLCASSLLTGTEAFFGQGTRLTVV.

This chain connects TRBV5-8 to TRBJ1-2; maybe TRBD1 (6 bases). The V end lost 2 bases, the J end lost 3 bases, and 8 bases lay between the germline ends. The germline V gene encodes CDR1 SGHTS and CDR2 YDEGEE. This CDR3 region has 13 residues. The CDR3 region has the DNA TGTGCCAGCAGCTTAGGGGGATACTATGGCTACACCTTC. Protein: CASSLGGYYGYTF.

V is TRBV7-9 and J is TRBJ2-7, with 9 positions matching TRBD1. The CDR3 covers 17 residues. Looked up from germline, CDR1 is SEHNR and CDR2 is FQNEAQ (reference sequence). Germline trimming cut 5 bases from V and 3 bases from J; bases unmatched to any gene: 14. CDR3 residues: CASSLIPGQGLSYEQYF. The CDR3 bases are TGTGCCAGCAGCCTGATCCCGGGACAGGGTTTAAGCTACGAGCAGTACTTC.